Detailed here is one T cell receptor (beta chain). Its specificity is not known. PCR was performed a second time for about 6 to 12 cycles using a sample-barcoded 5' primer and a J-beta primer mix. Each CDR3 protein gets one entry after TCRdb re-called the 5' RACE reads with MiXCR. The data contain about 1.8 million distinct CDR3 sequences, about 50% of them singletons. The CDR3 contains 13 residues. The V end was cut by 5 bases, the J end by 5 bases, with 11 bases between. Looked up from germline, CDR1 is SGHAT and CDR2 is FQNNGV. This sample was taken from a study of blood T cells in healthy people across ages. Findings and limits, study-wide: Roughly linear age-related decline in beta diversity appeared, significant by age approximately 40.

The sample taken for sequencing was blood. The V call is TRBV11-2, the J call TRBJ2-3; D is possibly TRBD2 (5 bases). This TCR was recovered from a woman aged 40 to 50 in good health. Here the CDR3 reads CASSPRLQDTQYF. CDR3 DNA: TGTGCCAGCAGCCCTAGACTACAAGATACGCAGTATTTT.